This T cell receptor (beta chain) was retrieved from a study of blood T cell repertoires in COVID-19. Study-level information: Samples of COVID-19 (acute and convalescent) were obtained from the United States, Italy and Spain. The analysed material was cDNA or gDNA that came from T cells, B-cell-depleted T cells, or PBMCs.

As originally analysed: Amplifying reference gene primers gave estimates of nucleated cell counts. Some clones are missing from TCRdb's copy, which holds only in-frame ones; the method was immunoSEQ multiplex PCR. V, J and clone size derive from that table, while D and trimming were established from the DNA sequence. This table holds approximately 190,000 clones, roughly four fifths found once. This CDR3 is built from 15 residues. Between the trimmed V and J ends, which lost 5 bases and 1 base, there was a span of 15 bases. The germline V gene has CDR1 SGHDT and CDR2 YYEEEE. V gene TRBV5-6 combines with J gene TRBJ2-5; tentative D call: TRBD1 (6 bases). Source material: peripheral blood. The source of this sequence is a middle-aged woman with acute or convalescent COVID-19. The CDR3 DNA reads as TGTGCCAGCAGGCGTAAACAGGGATTCCAAGAGACCCAGTACTTC. This translates into CASRRKQGFQETQYF.